The present T cell receptor beta chain was sequenced within a study of response to subunit inactivated influenza vaccine. Using its own MiXCR run on the RT-PCR reads, TCRdb lists one record per CDR3 protein. The data show about 520,000 distinct CDR3 sequences, with less than 30% seen just once and over 1.5% held by the top ten. There are 16 residues in the CDR3. Germline assignment: CDR1 SEHNR and CDR2 FQNEAQ (reference sequence). Trimming removed 1 base at V and 4 bases at J, with 14 bases between. Specimen: CD4+ T cells sorted from PBMCs, collected roughly 5 days after vaccination. The chain has TRBV7-9 and TRBJ2-1, with D perhaps TRBD2 (5 bases). The receptor was derived from a man aged 45-60 years who received an inactivated influenza vaccine. The CDR3 is CASSLDGGSRYNEQFF. The CDR3 DNA reads TGTGCCAGCAGCTTAGATGGTGGGAGTCGGTACAATGAGCAGTTCTTC.